A single sample gave rise to the 23 T cell receptor beta chains below, sequenced in a study of tumor and adjacent non-tumor tissue in lung cancer. RNA was extracted from bulk tissue without any cell sorting. Three rounds of nested PCR, following a modified ARM-PCR protocol, produced the TCRbeta library. A single record per CDR3 protein comes from TCRdb applying MiXCR to the multiplex PCR reads. The sample has over 110,000 distinct CDR3 sequences; approximately 64% are singletons. The sample taken for sequencing was lung tumor tissue. The receptors were sampled from a man aged 55 to 70 with small cell lung cancer.

Comments on this clonotype: This may come from a read error, since a much larger clone is one base off. The CDR3 DNA reads as TGTGCCATCAGCTTGGAATTAGCGGGAGGGAGAGATACGCAGTATTTT. Residues: CAISLELAGGRDTQYF. V and J are TRBV5-5 and TRBJ2-3; TRBD2 matches at 11 bases. Germline V gene data show CDR1 as SGHKS and CDR2 as YYEKEE (reference sequence). This CDR3 region has 16 residues.

To note about this clonotype: Its ends do not fully match the called genes, so a read error is possible. CDR3 residues: CSAEDRGFYDYTF. DNA for the CDR3: TGCAGCGCTGAAGATCGAGGGTTCTATGACTACACCTTC. The rearrangement links TRBV29-1 to TRBJ1-2; D remains ambiguous. Germline V gene sequence: CDR1 SQVTM, CDR2 ANQGSEA. The length of the CDR3 is 13 residues.

This clonotype was seen a handful of times. With a much larger clone just one base away, this may be a read error. This chain connects TRBV6-1 to TRBJ1-6; D unclear. Per the germline V gene, CDR1 is MNHNS and CDR2 is SASEGT. CDR3 length equals 13 residues. V was cut by 6 bases and J by 12 bases, with 15 bases left in between. This chain's CDR3 is CASRSTGDLPLHF. For the CDR3, the DNA is TGTGCCAGCAGGTCCACGGGCGATTTACCCCTCCACTTT.

Regarding this clonotype: Sequence at one end of the junction differs from germline and may be a read error. The V gene is TRBV24-1, the J gene TRBJ2-2, with a weak D call TRBD2 (6 bases). This CDR3 is 13 amino acids long. Germline V CDR1 and CDR2: KGHDR, SFDVKD. CDR3 bases: TGTGCCACCAGTGTTCCGGACACCCGGGAGCTTTTTTTT. This gives the protein CATSVPDTRELFF.

This clonotype was found a few times. The chain uses TRBV29-1 and TRBJ2-2; D unclear. Trimming removed 1 base at V and 1 base at J, with 1 base between. CDR1 and CDR2 (germline): SQVTM, ANQGSEA. The CDR3 covers 12 residues. CDR3 in amino acids: CSVEGNTGELFF. CDR3 bases: TGCAGCGTTGAAGGGAACACCGGGGAGCTGTTTTTT.

V usage is TRBV12-3 or TRBV12-4 and J usage is TRBJ1-4; tentative D call: TRBD1 (6 bases). This CDR3 has 14 amino acids. The germline V and J ends were trimmed by 5 bases and 7 bases, with 14 bases remaining between them. In DNA, the CDR3 is TGTGCCAGCAGTCTCAACAGGGCTGGTGAAAAACTGTTTTTT. Protein: CASSLNRAGEKLFF.

Of note for this clonotype: The conserved phenylalanine or tryptophan normally closing the CDR3 is absent here, so this likely arose from a read error. The chain has TRBV6-1 and TRBJ2-7; D is uncertain. Germline V CDR1 and CDR2: MNHNS, SASEGT. There are 11 residues in the CDR3. The CDR3 region has the DNA TGTGCTAGCAGTGCCTTCGGCGAGCAGTACCTC. It yields the protein CASSAFGEQYL.

Details on this clonotype: This sequence may be a read error, since a much larger clone differs from it by one base. The CDR3 DNA reads as TGTGCCAGCAGCTTCGCCCCTGGAGCGGAGAGGAATGAGCAGTTCTTC. It translates to CASSFAPGAERNEQFF. This chain links TRBV11-3 with TRBJ2-1; D may be TRBD2 (5 bases). V lost 3 bases to trimming and J lost 7 bases, with 19 bases between them. The CDR3 contains 16 residues. From germline, CDR1 is SGHNT and CDR2 YENEEA.

V gene TRBV5-4 combines with J gene TRBJ2-5; 8 bases are shared with TRBD1. The CDR3 has 14 amino acids. The germline CDR1 and CDR2 sequences are SGHNT and YYREEE (reference sequence). V gave up 4 bases and J gave up 4 bases; unmatched junction bases: 6. CDR3 in DNA: TGTGCCAGCAGCACCCAGGGGGCTGGAGAGACCCAGTACTTC. It yields the protein CASSTQGAGETQYF.

The rearrangement uses TRBV12-3 or TRBV12-4 and TRBJ2-2, with TRBD1 as a possible D gene (6 bases). Trimming took 8 bases from V and 5 from J, leaving 18 bases between them. The CDR3 is 15 amino acids. Here the CDR3 DNA reads TGTGCCAGCGGACCTAGGGGGACCTCAACCGGGGAGCTGTTTTTT. The encoded protein is CASGPRGTSTGELFF.

In the case of this clonotype: An end of the junction does not agree with germline; a read error may underlie this. The J gene is TRBJ2-2, the V gene TRBV11-3; no reliable D call. The CDR3 totals 15 residues. Germline V gene data show CDR1 as SGHNT and CDR2 as YENEEA. The CDR3 DNA reads as TGTGCCAGCAGCATAAAGCTTGCAAACACCCGGGAGCTGTTTTTT. Encoded protein: CASSIKLANTRELFF.

Details on this clonotype: One end of the junction is discordant with germline, which a read error may explain. This sequence joins TRBV12-3 or TRBV12-4 and TRBJ1-5; D not resolved. The CDR3 totals 14 residues. This chain's CDR3 is CASSIYPSNQHQHF. The CDR3 bases are TGTGCCAGCAGTATCTATCCAAGCAATCAGCACCAGCATTTT.

This chain links TRBV11-2 with TRBJ2-1, with TRBD2 matching over 13 bases. CDR3 size: 16 residues. CDR1 is SGHAT, CDR2 FQNNGV, per germline. The CDR3 is CTCGSSGLAGWGEQFF. The CDR3 bases are TGTACCTGCGGCTCCTCGGGACTAGCGGGATGGGGTGAGCAGTTCTTC.

Many counts were recorded for this clonotype. The chain joins TRBV6-2 or TRBV6-3 to TRBJ2-6; D is undetermined. Trimming shortened V by 8 bases and J by 1 base, and 12 bases separated the two germline ends. The germline gives CDR1 MNHEY, CDR2 SVGEGT. This CDR3 has 15 amino acids. The CDR3 here is CASQSHTSGANVLTF. The CDR3 DNA sequence: TGTGCCAGCCAATCCCATACGTCTGGGGCCAACGTCCTGACTTTC.

A word on this clonotype: A much more abundant neighbour one base away suggests this may be a read error. Because the CDR3 is missing its conserved closing phenylalanine or tryptophan, this is likely a read error. The chain's CDR3 is CASSLGRENTEAFS. The CDR3 region has the DNA TGTGCCAGCAGCCTAGGGAGAGAGAACACTGAAGCTTTCTCT. V and J are TRBV11-3 and TRBJ1-1; D call uncertain. The V gene's germline CDR1 is SGHNT and CDR2 YENEEA. The CDR3 has 14 residues. V lost 5 bases and J 1 base, leaving 11 bases between the germline ends.

Turning to this clonotype: This CDR3 fails to terminate in the conserved phenylalanine or tryptophan, so it likely reflects a read error. The rearrangement uses TRBV28 and TRBJ2-1, with D perhaps TRBD2 (6 bases). Per germline, CDR1 MDHEN and CDR2 SYDVKM. Trimming pared 3 bases from V and 4 bases from J, leaving 13 bases between. The CDR3 is 15 residues long. The CDR3 region has the DNA TGTGCCAGCAGTTTCGAGGTAGCGGTGTACAATGAGCAGTTCTCC. Its protein product is CASSFEVAVYNEQFS.

Within the sample, this clonotype is medium-sized (0.01 to 0.1%). V is TRBV20-1 and J is TRBJ2-3; weak D call: TRBD2 (6 bases). Deletions cut 4 bases from V and 5 bases from J, with 22 bases between. In germline, CDR1 is DFQATT, CDR2 SNEGSKA (reference sequence). This CDR3 region has 16 residues. The CDR3: CSATRRSGDYGDTQYF. As DNA, the CDR3 is TGCAGTGCTACCAGAAGGTCGGGGGATTATGGAGATACGCAGTATTTT.

Concerning this clonotype itself: Since no conserved phenylalanine or tryptophan closes the CDR3, a read error is the likely cause. This chain uses TRBV11-2 with TRBJ2-1; 8 bases line up with TRBD1. Trimming cost V 6 bases and J 12 bases; bases outside gene matches: 16. Germline CDR1 and CDR2: SGHAT and FQNNGV. The CDR3 totals 15 residues. The chain's CDR3 is CASSLWDRSVLGQFL. The CDR3, as DNA: TGTGCCAGCAGTTTATGGGACAGGTCGGTCTTGGGGCAGTTCCTA.

As regards this clonotype: Given a much more abundant clone one base away, this may be a read error. The V and J genes are TRBV20-1 and TRBJ1-2, with D hard to call. With 4 bases removed from V and 0 bases from J, the gap between germline ends came to 6 bases. The CDR3 is made up of 12 amino acids. From germline, CDR1 is DFQATT and CDR2 SNEGSKA (reference sequence). For the CDR3, the DNA is TGCAGTGCTACATGGGCTAACTATGGCTACACCTTC. Its protein is CSATWANYGYTF.

A few counts support this clonotype. The rearrangement uses TRBV10-3 and TRBJ2-1; no clear D gene. The CDR3 has 13 residues. Trimming cost V 5 bases and J 0 bases, with 5 bases left between them. CDR1 and CDR2 (germline): ENHRY, SYGVKD. CDR3 sequence: CAISQSSYNEQFF. The CDR3, as DNA: TGTGCCATCAGTCAAAGCTCCTACAATGAGCAGTTCTTC.

This clonotype appeared many times. V and J are TRBV20-1 and TRBJ2-1; D gene unclear. The V end lost 0 bases, the J end lost 10 bases, and 10 bases lay between the germline ends. The CDR3 sequence is 12 residues long. Germline V gene data show CDR1 as DFQATT and CDR2 as SNEGSKA (reference sequence). This CDR3 is CSARDPLEEQFF. CDR3 DNA: TGCAGTGCTAGAGACCCCTTGGAGGAGCAGTTCTTC.

This clonotype turned up a few times. The chain couples TRBV10-1 to TRBJ2-4; D ambiguous. Germline V lookup: CDR1 WNHNN, CDR2 SYGVQD (reference sequence). Trimming took 0 bases from V and 8 from J, leaving 8 bases between them. CDR3 size: 13 residues. Here the CDR3 DNA reads TGCGCCAGCAGTGAGTCGGGCGTTGACATTCAGTACTTC. Residues: CASSESGVDIQYF.

As for this clonotype: The conserved final phenylalanine or tryptophan is absent from the CDR3, which likely points to a read error. V is TRBV20-1 and J is TRBJ2-1; 7 nucleotides line up with TRBD2. The CDR3 is 17 amino acids. The V segment lost 6 bases and the J segment 8 bases; nucleotides outside the gene matches: 22. Germline V gives CDR1 DFQATT, CDR2 SNEGSKA (reference sequence). In nucleotides, the CDR3 is TGCAGTGCCCCAGATAGTAGGCTAGTGGGGCGGGGGTATGAGCAGTTCCTA. Amino acids: CSAPDSRLVGRGYEQFL.